This entry concerns a single TCR beta chain. This sample is drawn from a study of blood T cell repertoires in COVID-19. Per the germline V gene, CDR1 is SGHRS and CDR2 is YFSETQ. The CDR3 is made up of 15 amino acids. With V trimmed by 3 bases and J by 4 bases, 3 bases remained unmatched. The protocol was immunoSEQ multiplex PCR, while the TCRdb copy is restricted to in-frame clones and leaves out a portion. The table includes 250,000 to 300,000 clones, approximately 91% detected once. The TCR sequence derives from a woman aged 40 to 50 who had recovered from COVID-19. The rearrangement uses TRBV5-1 and TRBJ2-2; 10 nucleotides line up with TRBD1. The sample taken for sequencing was peripheral blood. The CDR3 region is CASSSGTGVTGELFF. CDR3 coding DNA: TGCGCCAGCAGCTCCGGGACAGGGGTCACCGGGGAGCTGTTTTTT.